What follows are 17 T cell receptor beta chains derived from one specimen sequenced in a study of regulatory T cells in long-lasting Graves disease. The time point here: persistent/refractory GD, antithyroid drugs over 5 years with positive TRAb. PBMC-extracted RNA yielded the TCR library. HTBI primers from iRepertoire and Arm-PCR of CDR3 regions yielded the TCR beta libraries. TCRdb ran MiXCR on the multiplex PCR reads and lists one entry per CDR3 protein. The data hold about half a million distinct CDR3 sequences, with approximately 23% observed a single time. The sequences come from peripheral blood mononuclear cells (PBMCs), collected when the disease was refractory, from a patient treated with antithyroid drugs. The receptors here all came from a female donor with Graves disease.

This clonotype was seen repeatedly, ten times or more. V and J are TRBV7-2 and TRBJ1-2, with D possibly matching TRBD1 (6 bases). Trimming took 5 bases from V and 4 from J, leaving 11 bases between them. Germline V gives CDR1 SGHTA, CDR2 FQGNSA. CDR3 length: 13 residues. CDR3 DNA: TGTGCCAGCAGCCCAACAGGGACCTATGGCTACACCTTC. This sequence encodes CASSPTGTYGYTF. Full variable domain (rest looked up from reference TRBV7-2 and TRBJ1-2): GAGVSQSPSNKVTEKGKDVELRCDPISGHTALYWYRQSLGQGLEFLIYFQGNSAPDKSGLPSDRFSAERTGGSVSTLTIQRTQQEDSAVYLCASSPTGTYGYTFGSGTRLTVV.

The sample holds a few counts of this clonotype. The chain is built from TRBV4-2 and TRBJ2-1, with D possibly being TRBD1 (6 bases). Trimming took 5 bases from V and 8 from J, leaving 19 bases between them. This CDR3 comprises 15 residues. Germline V lookup: CDR1 LGHNA, CDR2 YNFKEQ. The DNA for the CDR3 is TGTGCCAGCAGCTCAACGATACAGGGAATATATGAGCAGTTCTTC. Protein sequence: CASSSTIQGIYEQFF.

The CDR3 reads CASSQVAGETQYF. The CDR3 nucleotides read TGCGCCAGCAGCCAAGTAGCAGGAGAGACCCAGTACTTC. The V call is TRBV4-3, the J call TRBJ2-5, with D unresolved. V was clipped by 1 base and J by 4 bases, with 7 bases between them. This CDR3 spans 13 amino acids. Germline V gene sequence: CDR1 LGHNA, CDR2 YSLEER.

Many counts were recorded for this clonotype. This chain uses TRBV28 with TRBJ2-2; D ambiguous. Trimming left V 3 bases short and J 5 bases short, with 10 bases between. Looked up from germline, CDR1 is MDHEN and CDR2 is SYDVKM. The CDR3 runs to 14 residues. DNA for the CDR3: TGTGCCAGCAGTTTGGGTGGGGTAACCGGGGAGCTGTTTTTT. This translates into CASSLGGVTGELFF.

This clonotype was seen a few times. The gene calls are TRBV29-1 and TRBJ1-2; D uncertain. V was trimmed by 4 bases and J by 1 base, leaving 13 bases between them. Germline loops: CDR1 SQVTM, CDR2 ANQGSEA. This CDR3 contains 14 residues. The CDR3: CSVAVTSDNYGYTF. The CDR3 DNA follows: TGCAGCGTTGCGGTTACCAGCGATAACTATGGCTACACCTTC.

On this clonotype: A read error is possible here, since a much larger clone lies one base away. This rearrangement joins TRBV28 to TRBJ2-7, with D unclear. CDR1 and CDR2 from the germline V gene are MDHEN and SYDVKM. Trimming left V 6 bases short and J 0 bases short, with 9 bases between. The CDR3 is 13 amino acids. Here the CDR3 DNA reads TGTGCCAGCAGCGTCTCCCACTCCTACGAGCAGTACTTC. Translating it yields CASSVSHSYEQYF.

This clonotype showed up many times. The chain carries TRBV28 and TRBJ2-7; D might be TRBD1 (6 bases). The CDR3 covers 18 residues. Germline CDR1 and CDR2: MDHEN and SYDVKM. V lost 1 base and J lost 0, with 19 bases in between. The CDR3 bases are TGTGCCAGCAGTTTATCCATCATGGGGACACCTATCTCCTACGAGCAGTACTTC. This translates into CASSLSIMGTPISYEQYF.

A few counts support this clonotype. The gene calls are TRBV27 and TRBJ2-4; perhaps TRBD1 as D (6 bases). The ends were cut back, 7 bases at V and 4 bases at J, with 11 bases in the middle. In germline, CDR1 is MNHEY, CDR2 SMNVEV (reference sequence). The CDR3 is 13 residues long. The CDR3 is CASTQGRKNIQYF. The CDR3 DNA reads as TGTGCCAGCACACAGGGTAGGAAAAACATTCAGTACTTC.

A few counts support this clonotype. In nucleotides, the CDR3 is TGTGCCAGCACTTTGCTGGCAGGGACCACTGAAGCTTTCTTT. Amino acid sequence: CASTLLAGTTEAFF. The chain is built from TRBV19 and TRBJ1-1; possible D gene TRBD1, 5 bases. Trimming took off 9 bases at V and 4 bases at J, with 18 bases between the two ends. The CDR3 contains 14 residues. Germline CDR1 LNHDA, CDR2 SQIVND (reference sequence).

This clonotype was counted between two and nine times. The V gene is TRBV20-1, the J gene TRBJ2-3; D is perhaps TRBD1 (5 bases). Trimming removed 1 base from V and 2 bases from J, with 10 bases in between. Germline V lookup: CDR1 DFQATT, CDR2 SNEGSKA (reference sequence). CDR3 length equals 14 residues. The CDR3 DNA follows: TGCAGTGCTAGAGTGGCAGGGTACACAGATACGCAGTATTTT. Its protein is CSARVAGYTDTQYF.

There are many counts of this clonotype. V gene TRBV6-1 combines with J gene TRBJ1-4; D gene ambiguous. Trimming shortened V by 6 bases and J by 7 bases, and 12 bases separated the two germline ends. Looked up from germline, CDR1 is MNHNS and CDR2 is SASEGT. The CDR3 is 13 amino acids. CDR3 coding DNA: TGTGCCAGCAGCCCCCGCAGAGGTGAAAAACTGTTTTTT. Protein product: CASSPRRGEKLFF.

The chain uses TRBV11-2 and TRBJ2-2; TRBD2 is a possible D gene (7 bases). The CDR3 has 18 residues. The V end lost 4 bases, the J end lost 0 bases, and 18 bases lay between the germline ends. The germline CDR1 and CDR2 sequences are SGHAT and FQNNGV. The CDR3 sequence: CASSSWGGTFANTGELFF. The CDR3, as DNA: TGTGCCAGCAGCTCCTGGGGGGGCACGTTCGCGAACACCGGGGAGCTGTTTTTT.

There are a few counts of this clonotype. The chain employs TRBV14 and TRBJ1-1; D is undetermined. V was cut by 4 bases and J by 3 bases, with 12 bases left in between. Per germline, CDR1 SGHDN and CDR2 FVKESK. This CDR3 comprises 14 residues. CDR3: CASSPAKQDTEAFF. The CDR3 DNA reads TGTGCCAGCAGCCCCGCAAAGCAAGACACTGAAGCTTTCTTT.

The chain recombines TRBV15 with TRBJ2-2; 8 bases are a match to TRBD2. Germline CDR1 is LNHNV and CDR2 is YYDKDF (reference sequence). This CDR3 has 21 amino acids. The V segment lost 1 base and the J segment 1 base; nucleotides outside the gene matches: 17. CDR3 region: CATSRVKPKREPDLNTGELFF. The CDR3 nucleotides read TGTGCCACCAGCAGAGTGAAACCCAAGCGGGAGCCCGACTTGAACACCGGGGAGCTGTTTTTT.

The genes are TRBV14 and TRBJ1-2; perhaps TRBD1 as D (6 bases). Germline V gene data show CDR1 as SGHDN and CDR2 as FVKESK. The CDR3 spans 13 residues. Trimming pared 1 base from V and 8 bases from J, leaving 11 bases between. In DNA, the CDR3 is TGTGCCAGCAGCCAAGTCCAGCAGGGGGGCTACACCTTC. This encodes CASSQVQQGGYTF.

In its sample, this clonotype was seen a few times. It may be a read error: a sequence one base away is much more abundant. V is TRBV7-2 and J is TRBJ2-5; D may be TRBD2 (6 bases). Trimming pared 4 bases from V and 7 bases from J, leaving 19 bases between. Germline V lookup: CDR1 SGHTA, CDR2 FQGNSA. CDR3 length: 15 residues. As DNA, the CDR3 is TGTGCCAGCAGCTCAGTAGAGGAGGGCTGGGGGACCCAGTACTTC. Amino acids: CASSSVEEGWGTQYF.

About this clonotype: This likely stems from a read error, as it lies one base from a far larger clone. The conserved closing phenylalanine or tryptophan is absent in this CDR3, likely reflecting a read error. This chain uses TRBV6-2 or TRBV6-3 with TRBJ1-2; D not certain. CDR3 length: 13 amino acids. The V and J ends lost 2 bases and 3 bases respectively, with 7 bases between them. Germline V gene sequence: CDR1 MNHEY, CDR2 SVGEGT. The CDR3 sequence: CASSYGSYYGYTS. In DNA, the CDR3 is TGTGCCAGCAGTTACGGAAGCTACTATGGCTACACCTCC.